Shown below are 9 T cell receptor delta chains from a single sample sequenced in a study of γδ T cells in repeated Plasmodium falciparum infection. TCRdb re-identified clones in the multiplex PCR reads via CATT. The sample has 70,000 to 95,000 delta-chain clones; over 1.3% are singletons. Vgamma9/Vdelta2+ and Vdelta2-negative gammadelta T cells were flow-sorted from PBMC for bulk sequencing. Sequencing input: gamma-delta T cells from blood. The origin of the receptors is a pool of human donors (malaria-infected and uninfected, not separated).

This clone was seen a few times. A far larger clone is one base from this, pointing to a likely read error. This sample includes further DNA sequences coding for the same CDR3. This sequence joins TRDV2 and TRDJ2; 13 nucleotides align to TRDD3. The J gene was not available in TCRdb and was assigned here by matching the DNA to germline segments. This CDR3 contains 20 residues. V dropped 3 bases and J dropped 4; count of bases not matched to a gene: 16. Germline V gives CDR1 GEAIGNYY, CDR2 EKD. The CDR3 sequence is CACDPVYPSTGGYGTAQLFF. Here the CDR3 DNA reads TGTGCCTGTGACCCTGTATATCCCAGTACTGGGGGATACGGGACAGCACAACTCTTCTTT.

This clone has only a few counts. This likely stems from a read error, as it lies one base from a far larger clone. This CDR3 is also generated by other DNA sequences in the sample. The V call is TRDV3, the J call TRDJ1, with 11 bases lining up with TRDD3. Per germline, CDR1 TVYSNPD and CDR2 GDNSRS (reference sequence). The CDR3 has 16 residues. CDR3 protein: CALQYWGISYTDKLIF. CDR3 coding DNA: TGTGCCTTACAGTACTGGGGGATATCGTACACTGATAAACTCATCTTT.

Comments on this clone: It differs at one base from a far larger clone, so likely a read error. The CDR3, as DNA: TGTGCCCTTGGGGATTCCACCTTCCTACTCTGGGGGATATATTCCGATAAACTCATCTTT. Residues: CALGDSTFLLWGIYSDKLIF. The rearrangement joins TRDV1 to TRDJ1; D might be TRDD3 (10 bases). No J gene is reported in TCRdb; it was inferred here by comparing the DNA with germline. The length of the CDR3 is 20 residues. Germline CDR1 TSWWSYY, CDR2 QGS.

This clone was detected only a few times. TCRdb pairs this DNA with a much larger clone's protein that differs at residue 16, likely a read error; the protein shown was translated from the DNA. The chain carries TRDV2 and TRDJ1, with unresolved D. TCRdb records no J gene; here it was assigned by comparing the DNA to germline. The germline V and J ends were trimmed by 0 bases and 0 bases, with 34 bases remaining between them. This CDR3 has 23 amino acids. From germline, CDR1 is GEAIGNYY and CDR2 EKD. In DNA, the CDR3 is TGTGCCTGTGACACCGGTAAGCCGGTTGGACCTCCGACAGCACCATACAACACCGATAAACTCATCTTT. This translates into CACDTGKPVGPPTAPYNTDKLIF.

About this clone itself: TCRdb's protein, taken from a much larger clone, differs from this DNA's translation at residue 10, likely owing to a read error; the protein displayed comes from the DNA. The CDR3 loop reads CACDTLGGGADKLIF. The CDR3 nucleotides are TGTGCCTGTGACACGCTGGGGGGGGGCGCCGATAAACTCATCTTT. V and J are TRDV2 and TRDJ1; 7 nucleotides match TRDD3. V trimming: 1 base; J trimming: 3 bases; junction bases outside the gene matches: 7. The CDR3 extends over 15 amino acids. Germline values: CDR1 GEAIGNYY, CDR2 EKD.

This clone was observed at least ten times. This likely traces to a read error, being one base from a far larger clone. The same CDR3 can be traced to other DNA sequences in this sample. The J gene is TRDJ1, the V gene TRDV1; 12 bases fit TRDD3. The CDR3 totals 22 residues. Germline V gene lookup returns CDR1 TSWWSYY and CDR2 QGS. The CDR3 spells CALGGRAPPNWGILFNTDKLIF. In DNA form, the CDR3 reads TGTGCTCTTGGGGGAAGAGCACCCCCTAACTGGGGGATACTCTTCAACACCGATAAGCTCATCTTT.

This clone turned up a few times. TCRdb's protein for this DNA is that of a much larger clone and differs from the translation at residue 9, likely a read error; the protein shown is the DNA translation. This chain uses TRDV1 with TRDJ1; 13 nucleotides agree with TRDD3. V was pared by 1 base and J by 2 bases, with 19 bases of the junction left unmatched. This CDR3 comprises 22 residues. Germline V gene data show CDR1 as TSWWSYY and CDR2 as QGS. CDR3 loop: CALGEPTGTTGGYAAGTDKLIF. CDR3 in DNA: TGTGCTCTTGGGGAACCTACGGGGACTACTGGGGGATACGCAGCGGGGACCGATAAACTCATCTTT.

Remarks on this clone: A far larger clone is one nucleotide away, so this likely arose from a read error. The V gene was identified as TRDV2, while no J gene was called; TRDD3, the table's D call, was not compared with the DNA. This CDR3 contains 20 residues. Per the germline V gene, CDR1 is GEAIGNYY and CDR2 is EKD. The CDR3 is CACDVLPTGGWGFSVDKLIF. In DNA, the CDR3 is TGTGCCTGTGACGTCCTCCCCACTGGGGGATGGGGGTTTTCAGTGGATAAACTCATCTTC.

The table lists this clone with a few counts. With only one base between it and a far larger clone, this is likely a read error. In the same sample, other DNA sequences code for this CDR3. The chain links TRDV2 to TRDJ1, with TRDD3 identical over 7 bases. TCRdb offers no J gene call, so here the DNA was matched to germline to obtain one. V shed 0 bases, J shed 2 bases, and the junction held 17 bases outside the gene matches. Germline CDR1 and CDR2: GEAIGNYY and EKD. The CDR3 spans 19 residues. The CDR3 loop is CACDTVLGINTVTTDKLIF. The CDR3, as DNA: TGTGCCTGTGACACCGTACTGGGGATAAACACAGTCACAACCGATAAACTCATCTTT.